The sequence of this T cell receptor beta chain was determined in a study of beta chain features in type 1 diabetes. Study background: The patient and healthy donor groups were comparable for age, gender and cell yields.

The investigators reverse transcribed all of the isolated RNA, so they sequenced expressed TCRB transcripts. Measured with immunoSEQ multiplex PCR; TCRdb has only the in-frame clones, and not every one. The sample holds 550,000 to 850,000 clones; roughly 13% are singletons and the top ten take about 0.02%. The germline CDR1 and CDR2 sequences are MNHNY and SVGAGI (reference sequence). The trim removed 5 bases at V and 6 bases at J, leaving 8 bases unmatched. This CDR3 region has 16 residues. The study's findings and limits: Among patients with Type 1 diabetes, TCRB CDR3s were moderately but significantly shorter in every one of the four CD4+ subsets.

In the case of this clone: Its antigen is undetermined.

The source is a young man with type 1 diabetes. The chain couples TRBV6-6 to TRBJ1-6; TRBD1 aligns across 9 bases. Sequencing was carried out using naive CD4+ T cells from blood. The CDR3: CASSPTGGLSNSPLHF. CDR3 in DNA: TGTGCCAGCAGTCCGACAGGGGGACTGTCTAATTCACCCCTCCACTTT.